This TCR beta chain was sequenced in a study of identical twins. This clonotype has a handful of counts. MiXCR, applied by TCRdb to the 5' RACE reads, yields one record per CDR3 protein. Here the sample spans approximately 670,000 distinct CDR3 sequences, less than 7% being singletons. The CDR3 spans 13 residues. The V and J ends lost 10 bases and 8 bases respectively, with 18 bases between them. From germline, CDR1 is MNHEY and CDR2 SMNVEV (reference sequence). The chain recombines TRBV27 with TRBJ2-1, with a weak D call TRBD1 (5 bases). The specimen sequenced was naive T cells sorted from blood. This TCR was recovered from a man aged 18 to 30 in good health. CDR3: CATRPQGGHEQFF. CDR3 DNA: TGTGCCACCCGGCCCCAGGGTGGGCATGAGCAGTTCTTC.